Below are 16 T cell receptor beta chains sequenced from a single sample in a study of blood T cell repertoires in COVID-19. TCRdb keeps only in-frame clones here, not all; method: immunoSEQ multiplex PCR. The sample records about 250,000 clones, roughly 82% being singletons. The sequencing input was peripheral blood. Receptors originate from a woman older than 75 with COVID-19, enrolled during active disease.

The chain joins TRBV10-3 to TRBJ1-2; 7 nucleotides match TRBD1. Looked up from germline, CDR1 is ENHRY and CDR2 is SYGVKD. The ends lost 0 bases at V and 0 bases at J; junction bases unmatched: 7. CDR3 length: 17 residues. The CDR3 DNA sequence: TGTGCCATCAGTGAGTCGCGGTGGGACAGATCTAACTATGGCTACACCTTC. This translates into CAISESRWDRSNYGYTF.

The J gene is TRBJ2-3, the V gene TRBV6-5; the D is unclear. Germline CDR1 MNHEY, CDR2 SVGAGI. This CDR3 contains 14 residues. Between the trimmed V and J ends, which lost 6 bases and 2 bases, there was a span of 12 bases. The CDR3 region has the DNA TGTGCCAGCAGACGTTCGAGCAACACAGATACGCAGTATTTT. As protein: CASRRSSNTDTQYF.

This clone was seen a few times. In nucleotides, the CDR3 is TGTGCCAGCCACCTACGACAGGGTCTAAATCAGCCCCAGCATTTT. Protein sequence: CASHLRQGLNQPQHF. The chain couples TRBV6-5 to TRBJ1-5; TRBD1 agrees at 7 bases. J lost 4 bases, V lost 8 bases, and 11 bases had no gene match. The germline V gene has CDR1 MNHEY and CDR2 SVGAGI. This CDR3 has 15 amino acids.

This clone was detected a few times. The chain links TRBV6-4 to TRBJ1-2; a weak D match, TRBD1 (6 bases). The V gene lost 0 bases and the J gene lost 6 bases, with 14 bases spanning the gap. The CDR3 has 15 residues. Germline V CDR1 and CDR2: MRHNA, SNTAGT. CDR3 nucleotide sequence: TGTGCCAGCAGTGACTCGAGCCGACAGGTGGATGGCTACACCTTC. Protein product: CASSDSSRQVDGYTF.

This rearrangement joins TRBV19 to TRBJ2-3; D call uncertain. CDR1 is LNHDA and CDR2 is SQIVND in the germline V gene (reference sequence). This CDR3 spans 15 amino acids. V gave up 4 bases and J gave up 2 bases, with 13 bases separating them. The CDR3, as DNA: TGTGCCAGTAGTAGTAGCTCCGGGTTCACAGATACGCAGTATTTT. Protein: CASSSSSGFTDTQYF.

CDR3 nucleotide sequence: TGTGCCAGCAGCCTACAGGGTGGCTCTGAAGCTTTCTTT. As protein: CASSLQGGSEAFF. The chain is built from TRBV5-4 and TRBJ1-1; D is possibly TRBD1 (6 bases). Trimming removed 4 bases from V and 6 bases from J, with 13 bases in between. Germline-derived CDR1 and CDR2 are SGHNT and YYREEE (reference sequence). The CDR3 covers 13 residues.

The V call is TRBV10-2, the J call TRBJ2-7; possibly TRBD1 for D (5 bases). Trimming took 8 bases from V and 3 from J, leaving 8 bases between them. The CDR3 has 11 amino acids. Germline V gene sequence: CDR1 WSHSY, CDR2 SAAADI. The CDR3 bases are TGCGCCAGCGCGGACAACTACGAGCAGTACGTC. It yields the protein CASADNYEQYV.

The V gene is TRBV5-1, the J gene TRBJ1-1; tentatively, D is TRBD1 (6 bases). V was cut by 4 bases and J by 0 bases, with 25 bases left in between. The length of the CDR3 is 19 residues. Germline CDR1 and CDR2: SGHRS and YFSETQ. The DNA for the CDR3 is TGCGCCAGCAGCCAAAGCTCTGCGCAGGGGCCCAACATGAACACTGAAGCTTTCTTT. Translated: CASSQSSAQGPNMNTEAFF. The full variable domain, its missing parts supplied by reference TRBV5-1 and TRBJ1-1, is KAGVTQTPRYLIKTRGQQVTLSCSPISGHRSVSWYQQTPGQGLQFLFEYFSETQRNKGNFPGRFSGRQFSNSRSEMNVSTLELGDSALYLCASSQSSAQGPNMNTEAFFGQGTRLTVV.

The chain's CDR3 is CASTGFANTGELFF. The CDR3 region has the DNA TGTGCCAGTACAGGGTTTGCGAACACCGGGGAGCTGTTTTTT. V is TRBV25-1 and J is TRBJ2-2, with D perhaps TRBD1 (6 bases). Germline CDR1 reads MGHDK; CDR2 reads SYGVNS. The germline V and J ends were trimmed by 9 bases and 0 bases, with 11 bases remaining between them. The CDR3 runs 14 residues.

The chain is built from TRBV6-5 and TRBJ1-2; D perhaps matches TRBD1 (5 bases). Germline lookup yields CDR1 MNHEY and CDR2 SVGAGI. The CDR3 is made up of 12 amino acids. The ends were cut back, 10 bases at V and 0 bases at J, with 9 bases in the middle. The CDR3 DNA reads as TGTGCCACCTCGACAGCTAACTATGGCTACACCTTC. It encodes CATSTANYGYTF.

This clone came up once. V and J are TRBV3-1 (or the pseudogene TRBV3-2) and TRBJ2-1, with 8 nucleotides matching TRBD2. J was trimmed by 1 base and V by 1 base; bases with no gene match: 3. The CDR3 runs to 16 residues. Germline V CDR1 and CDR2: LGHDT, YNNKEL (reference sequence). The CDR3 sequence: CASSQGAGGSYNEQFF. The CDR3 bases are TGTGCCAGCAGCCAAGGGGCGGGGGGTTCCTACAATGAGCAGTTCTTC.

This clone was seen a handful of times. The V call is TRBV7-9, the J call TRBJ1-1, with a tentative D call TRBD1 (6 bases). Germline loops: CDR1 SEHNR, CDR2 FQNEAQ (reference sequence). With 4 bases removed from V and 0 bases from J, the gap between germline ends came to 12 bases. The CDR3 totals 15 residues. CDR3 in amino acids: CASSYTGIMNTEAFF. In DNA form, the CDR3 reads TGTGCCAGCAGCTATACAGGGATTATGAACACTGAAGCTTTCTTT.

This sequence joins TRBV12-3 or TRBV12-4 and TRBJ1-5; tentative D call: TRBD1 (6 bases). Trimming left V 6 bases short and J 6 bases short, with 9 bases between. The CDR3 has 12 residues. CDR3 residues: CASSPGVQPQHF. The CDR3 DNA reads as TGTGCCAGCAGCCCAGGGGTTCAGCCCCAGCATTTT.

This clone was seen just once. The chain recombines TRBV6-5 with TRBJ2-7, with 8 nucleotides matching TRBD2. The CDR3 covers 13 residues. Trimming removed 6 bases from V and 5 bases from J; junction bases left unmatched: 6. The germline CDR1 and CDR2 sequences are MNHEY and SVGAGI. This CDR3 is CASRWGGGHEQYF. CDR3 bases: TGTGCCAGCAGGTGGGGCGGGGGGCACGAGCAGTACTTC.

The V gene is TRBV5-1, the J gene TRBJ2-2, with D tentatively TRBD1 (6 bases). Germline-derived CDR1 and CDR2 are SGHRS and YFSETQ. V gave up 3 bases and J gave up 4 bases, with 13 bases separating them. The CDR3 has 15 residues. The CDR3 DNA is TGCGCCAGCAGCTCTGGGCAGGGGTCCACCGGGGAGCTGTTTTTT. As protein: CASSSGQGSTGELFF.

The gene calls are TRBV7-9 and TRBJ2-7; TRBD2 aligns across 8 bases. Germline values: CDR1 SEHNR, CDR2 FQNEAQ (reference sequence). J gave up 0 bases and V 4 bases, and 2 bases lay outside the gene matches. The CDR3 runs to 14 residues. This chain's CDR3 is CASSSRGVSYEQYF. In DNA, the CDR3 is TGTGCCAGCAGCTCGCGGGGGGTCTCCTACGAGCAGTACTTC.